This T cell receptor (beta chain) was found in a study of control samples from healthy donors and cancer patients. The protocol was immunoSEQ multiplex PCR, while the TCRdb copy is restricted to in-frame clones and leaves out a portion. The sample gives some 200,000 clones, about nine tenths of which show up once; approximately 1.5% is in the top ten. CDR3 length: 15 residues. CDR1 and CDR2 from the germline V gene are LNHDA and SQIVND (reference sequence). V lost 5 bases, J lost 5 bases, and 2 bases stayed unmatched. The chain has TRBV19 and TRBJ2-2; the match to TRBD2 covers 13 bases. This receptor was obtained from a woman in her thirties in good health. Sequencing was performed on blood. The CDR3 is CASSPGLAGTGELFF. The CDR3 coding sequence is TGTGCCAGTAGTCCGGGACTAGCGGGAACCGGGGAGCTGTTTTTT.